This is a list of T cell receptor beta chains from one sample in a study of regulatory T cells in long-lasting Graves disease. MiXCR, run by TCRdb on the multiplex PCR reads, gives a single entry per CDR3 protein. Altogether about 560,000 distinct CDR3 sequences are present, around 16% being singletons, with the ten largest covering approximately 12%. These data are also associated with another study on T cells in Graves' hyperthyroidism and ophthalmopathy.

The source material was peripheral blood mononuclear cells (PBMCs), sampled at new diagnosis, from a patient treated with antithyroid drugs. Receptors originate from a man between 18 and 35 years old with Graves disease. CDR3s include the opening cysteine and the closing phenylalanine or tryptophan. D genes are given only for firm matches. Size values are once, few and many counts, or a class for expanded clones, and some rows have none.

J	size	V	length	D	CDR3	DNA
TRBJ2-1	many	TRBV2	14	-	CASSAGQSYNEQFF	TGTGCCAGCTCGGCAGGTCAATCCTACAATGAGCAGTTCTTC
TRBJ2-2	-	TRBV7-9	16	-	CASSYRSGGSTGELFF	TGTGCCAGCAGCTACCGCTCTGGGGGGAGCACCGGGGAGCTGTTTTTT
TRBJ1-1	-	TRBV25-1	16	-	CASSEYPEAWNTEAFF	TGTGCCAGCAGTGAATATCCAGAGGCTTGGAACACTGAAGCTTTCTTT
TRBJ2-7	-	TRBV25-1	18	TRBD1	CASSEYRLSRDSSYEQYF	TGTGCCAGCAGTGAATATCGGCTGAGCCGGGACAGTTCCTACGAGCAGTACTTC
TRBJ2-3	many	TRBV11-3	17	-	CASSLDRTDSRTDTQYF	TGTGCCAGCAGCTTAGATCGGACGGACAGTCGCACAGATACGCAGTATTTT
TRBJ2-7	few	TRBV6-1	16	TRBD2	CASRGTSRPQNYEQYF	TGTGCCAGCAGGGGGACTAGCCGACCTCAAAACTACGAGCAGTACTTC
TRBJ2-3	many	TRBV30	14	-	CAWIQGPFTDTQYF	TGTGCCTGGATTCAAGGGCCCTTCACAGATACGCAGTATTTT
TRBJ1-4	few	TRBV11-2	12	-	CASSGRNEKLFF	TGTGCCAGCAGCGGACGCAATGAAAAACTGTTTTTT
TRBJ2-7	once	TRBV20-1	16	-	CSATPRDPTRYYEQYF	TGCAGTGCTACTCCCCGGGACCCAACAAGATACTACGAGCAGTACTTC
TRBJ2-3	many	TRBV7-2	16	TRBD2	CASSLRTSGRTDTQYF	TGTGCCAGCAGCCTACGGACTAGCGGACGCACAGATACGCAGTATTTT
TRBJ2-5	-	TRBV20-1	14	TRBD1	CSARERGRGETQYF	TGCAGTGCTAGAGAACGCGGCAGGGGGGAGACCCAGTACTTC
TRBJ2-2	-	TRBV13	18	-	CASSLGGGWRQNTGELFF	TGTGCCAGCAGCTTAGGCGGGGGTTGGCGGCAGAACACCGGGGAGCTGTTTTTT
TRBJ2-1	many	TRBV28	15	-	CASSYSQGSYNEQFF	TGTGCCAGCAGTTACTCCCAGGGGTCCTACAATGAGCAGTTCTTC
TRBJ2-5	many	TRBV12-3/TRBV12-4	12	TRBD1	CAGRDSQETQYF	TGTGCCGGAAGGGACAGCCAAGAGACCCAGTACTTC
TRBJ2-7	many	TRBV27	15	-	CASTLGWGPGGEQYF	TGTGCCAGCACGCTAGGTTGGGGGCCGGGTGGCGAGCAGTACTTC